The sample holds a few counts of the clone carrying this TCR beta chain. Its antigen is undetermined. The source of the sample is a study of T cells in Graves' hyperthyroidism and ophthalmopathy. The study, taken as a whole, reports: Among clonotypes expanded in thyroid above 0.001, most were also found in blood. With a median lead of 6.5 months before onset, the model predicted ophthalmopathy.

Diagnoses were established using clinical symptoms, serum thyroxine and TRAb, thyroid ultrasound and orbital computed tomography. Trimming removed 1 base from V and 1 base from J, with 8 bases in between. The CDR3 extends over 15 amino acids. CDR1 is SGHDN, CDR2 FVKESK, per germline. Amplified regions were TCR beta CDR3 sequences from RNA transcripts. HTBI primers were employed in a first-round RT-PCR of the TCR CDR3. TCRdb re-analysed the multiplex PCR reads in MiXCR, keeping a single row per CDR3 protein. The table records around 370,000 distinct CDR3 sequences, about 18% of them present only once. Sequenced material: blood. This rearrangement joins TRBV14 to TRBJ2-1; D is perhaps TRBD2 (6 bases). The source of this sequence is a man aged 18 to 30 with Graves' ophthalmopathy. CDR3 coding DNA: TGTGCCAGCAGCCAAGGGGCGGGATCCTACAATGAGCAGTTCTTC. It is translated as CASSQGAGSYNEQFF.